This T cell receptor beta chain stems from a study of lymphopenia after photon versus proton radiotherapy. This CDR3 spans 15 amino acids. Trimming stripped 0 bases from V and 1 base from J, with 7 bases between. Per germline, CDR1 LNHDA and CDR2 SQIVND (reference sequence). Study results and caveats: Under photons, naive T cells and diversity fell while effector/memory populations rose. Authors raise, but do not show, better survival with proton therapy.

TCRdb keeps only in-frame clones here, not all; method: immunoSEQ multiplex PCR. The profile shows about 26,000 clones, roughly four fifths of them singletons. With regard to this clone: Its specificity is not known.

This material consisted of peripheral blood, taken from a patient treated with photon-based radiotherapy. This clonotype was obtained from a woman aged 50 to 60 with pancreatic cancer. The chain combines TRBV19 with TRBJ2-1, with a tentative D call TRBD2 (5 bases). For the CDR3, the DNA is TGTGCCAGTAGTATAGACGGGGTTTCCTACAATGAGCAGTTCTTC. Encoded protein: CASSIDGVSYNEQFF.